One sample yielded the 22 T cell receptor beta chains listed below, sequenced in a study of T cells after somatic rescue of genetic block. Sequencing was performed with immunoSEQ multiplex PCR; in TCRdb, only in-frame clones are kept and a portion is missing. The sample includes some 70,000 clones, roughly 88% of them seen just once. The sample comprised peripheral blood mononuclear cells (PBMCs). Source of these receptors: a man between 25 and 39 years old.

The rearrangement links TRBV2 to TRBJ1-4, with 7 bases aligning to TRBD1. J was trimmed by 6 bases and V by 5 bases; bases with no gene match: 6. This CDR3 contains 14 residues. Germline CDR1 SNHLY, CDR2 FYNNEI. The CDR3 loop is CASSRQGRDEKLFF. The CDR3 DNA reads as TGTGCCAGCAGTAGACAGGGCCGTGATGAAAAACTGTTTTTT.

The chain couples TRBV19 to TRBJ1-2; 7 bases line up with TRBD1. The CDR3 loop spans 14 amino acids. Germline CDR1 and CDR2: LNHDA and SQIVND (reference sequence). The trim removed 0 bases at V and 4 bases at J, leaving 2 bases unmatched. The CDR3: CASSIEGTAYGYTF. CDR3 nucleotide sequence: TGTGCCAGTAGTATAGAGGGGACAGCCTATGGCTACACCTTC.

The V and J genes are TRBV19 and TRBJ1-2, with 7 bases identical to TRBD1. The germline V gene encodes CDR1 LNHDA and CDR2 SQIVND (reference sequence). CDR3 length equals 14 residues. The ends lost 6 bases at V and 4 bases at J; junction bases unmatched: 8. The CDR3 is CASRPGQTPYGYTF. CDR3 DNA: TGTGCCAGTAGACCGGGACAGACCCCCTATGGCTACACCTTC.

The rearrangement links TRBV5-1 to TRBJ2-6; D remains unclear. The CDR3 is made up of 15 amino acids. CDR1 and CDR2 from the germline V gene are SGHRS and YFSETQ. V was cut by 0 bases and J by 1 base, with 5 bases left in between. The CDR3 here is CASSLDLSGANVLTF. In nucleotides, the CDR3 is TGCGCCAGCAGCTTGGATCTTTCTGGGGCCAACGTCCTGACTTTC.

The chain employs TRBV6-5 and TRBJ1-5; D is uncertain. This CDR3 spans 14 amino acids. V lost 5 bases and J lost 4, with 12 bases in between. Germline V CDR1 and CDR2: MNHEY, SVGAGI. The CDR3 DNA reads as TGTGCCAGCAGTCCCCGCGGGCGTAATCAGCCCCAGCATTTT. This gives the protein CASSPRGRNQPQHF.

This clone was observed a handful of times. V is TRBV30 and J is TRBJ2-5; TRBD1 might be the D (6 bases). This CDR3 comprises 13 residues. Trimming stripped 1 base from V and 3 bases from J, with 9 bases between. CDR1 and CDR2 (germline): GTSNPN, SVGIG (reference sequence). The CDR3 coding sequence is TGTGCCTGGAGTGAACAGGGTGAAGAGACCCAGTACTTC. It is translated as CAWSEQGEETQYF.

This clone appeared a single time. The CDR3 region has the DNA TGTGCCAGCAGCCCGACGCATGGTCTAGCGGGAGGGCAAGAGACCCAGTACTTC. Amino acid sequence: CASSPTHGLAGGQETQYF. J is TRBJ2-5 and V is TRBV9; 12 bases fit TRBD2. CDR3 length: 18 amino acids. The trim removed 4 bases at V and 2 bases at J, leaving 12 bases unmatched. Germline V gene data show CDR1 as SGDLS and CDR2 as YYNGEE.

This clone is a singleton in its sample. The V and J genes are TRBV5-1 and TRBJ2-7, with 9 bases identical to TRBD1. Germline CDR1 and CDR2: SGHRS and YFSETQ. The CDR3 length is 13 residues. The V gene end was trimmed by 7 bases and the J gene end by 6 bases; junction bases not matched to a gene: 8. The CDR3 spells CASARDRASEQYF. CDR3 nucleotide sequence: TGCGCCAGCGCCCGGGACAGGGCTTCCGAGCAGTACTTC. Based on the CDR3 plus reference TRBV5-1 and TRBJ2-7, the full variable domain is KAGVTQTPRYLIKTRGQQVTLSCSPISGHRSVSWYQQTPGQGLQFLFEYFSETQRNKGNFPGRFSGRQFSNSRSEMNVSTLELGDSALYLCASARDRASEQYFGPGTRLTVT.

Here the CDR3 DNA reads TGTGCCAGCAGCTATGGACAGGGTGGGTCCTACGAGCAGTACTTC. Translating it yields CASSYGQGGSYEQYF. This sequence joins TRBV7-2 and TRBJ2-7, with TRBD1 identical over 8 bases. CDR1 SGHTA and CDR2 FQGNSA come from the germline V gene. V dropped 4 bases and J dropped 1; count of bases not matched to a gene: 6. The CDR3 has 15 amino acids.

This sequence joins TRBV4-1 and TRBJ1-2; 7 bases map to TRBD1. CDR1 MGHRA and CDR2 YSYEKL come from the germline V gene. The ends lost 1 base at V and 7 bases at J; junction bases unmatched: 9. The CDR3 consists of 15 residues. The CDR3 is CASSQAHDRVGGYTF. The CDR3, as DNA: TGCGCCAGCAGCCAAGCTCACGACAGGGTCGGTGGCTACACCTTC.

The rearrangement joins TRBV5-6 to TRBJ2-6; 10 bases agree with TRBD1. Losses at the gene ends were 4 bases for V and 0 bases for J; bases not matched to a gene: 10. The germline gives CDR1 SGHDT, CDR2 YYEEEE. This CDR3 has 19 residues. The CDR3 spells CASSRTLGQGNSGANVLTF. In DNA form, the CDR3 reads TGTGCCAGCAGCCGAACATTGGGACAGGGGAACTCTGGGGCCAACGTCCTGACTTTC.

This clone has only a few counts. The chain uses TRBV5-6 and TRBJ1-6; TRBD1 is a possible D gene (5 bases). In germline, CDR1 is SGHDT, CDR2 YYEEEE. The V gene lost 1 base and the J gene lost 4 bases, with 9 bases spanning the gap. The CDR3 spans 15 residues. CDR3 residues: CASSLSQGYNSPLHF. CDR3 DNA sequence: TGTGCCAGCAGCTTGAGTCAGGGTTATAATTCACCCCTCCACTTT. Complete variable domain (other parts from reference TRBV5-6 and TRBJ1-6): DAGVTQSPTHLIKTRGQQVTLRCSPKSGHDTVSWYQQALGQGPQFIFQYYEEEERQRGNFPDRFSGHQFPNYSSELNVNALLLGDSALYLCASSLSQGYNSPLHFGNGTRLTVT.

V gene TRBV5-1 combines with J gene TRBJ2-2; maybe TRBD1 (6 bases). The length of the CDR3 is 17 residues. Germline V gene sequence: CDR1 SGHRS, CDR2 YFSETQ. V lost 0 bases and J lost 2, with 14 bases in between. CDR3 bases: TGCGCCAGCAGCTTGGCCAGGGGCGGGTATAACACCGGGGAGCTGTTTTTT. Translation: CASSLARGGYNTGELFF.

The V gene is TRBV7-9, the J gene TRBJ1-1; D perhaps matches TRBD1 (5 bases). Germline-derived CDR1 and CDR2 are SEHNR and FQNEAQ (reference sequence). V was clipped by 7 bases and J by 0 bases, with 12 bases between them. The CDR3 is 14 residues long. As DNA, the CDR3 is TGTGCCAGCACCCCGGTGGGGGTGAACACTGAAGCTTTCTTT. It encodes CASTPVGVNTEAFF.

The V and J genes are TRBV5-6 and TRBJ2-1; no clear D gene. The V gene lost 1 base and the J gene lost 0 bases, with 8 bases spanning the gap. Germline values: CDR1 SGHDT, CDR2 YYEEEE. CDR3 length: 15 amino acids. The DNA of the CDR3 is TGTGCCAGCAGCTTGTTGGCTAGCTCCTACAATGAGCAGTTCTTC. This sequence encodes CASSLLASSYNEQFF.

This clone was seen a handful of times. This chain connects TRBV7-6 to TRBJ2-7; the D gene is possibly TRBD1 (6 bases). Per the germline V gene, CDR1 is SGHVS and CDR2 is FNYEAQ. There are 15 residues in the CDR3. The V end was cut by 5 bases, the J end by 4 bases, with 18 bases between. CDR3 sequence reads: CASSSASDRIYEQYF. In nucleotides, the CDR3 is TGTGCCAGCAGCAGCGCCTCAGACAGGATATACGAGCAGTACTTC.

The chain carries TRBV5-4 and TRBJ2-3, with no clear D. Germline V gene data show CDR1 as SGHNT and CDR2 as YYREEE (reference sequence). Between the trimmed V and J ends, which lost 1 base and 4 bases, there was a span of 4 bases. CDR3 length: 12 residues. For the CDR3, the DNA is TGTGCCAGCAGCTTGAGGCCAGATACGCAGTATTTT. This encodes CASSLRPDTQYF.

The J gene is TRBJ1-2, the V gene TRBV25-1; D is unresolved. Germline CDR1 reads MGHDK; CDR2 reads SYGVNS. The V end lost 10 bases, the J end lost 4 bases, and 7 bases lay between the germline ends. There are 10 residues in the CDR3. Here the CDR3 reads CATQAYGYTF. CDR3 DNA: TGTGCCACCCAGGCCTATGGCTACACCTTC.

In regard to this clone: Additional DNA sequences in this sample encode the identical CDR3. The gene calls are TRBV5-1 and TRBJ2-7; a possible D gene is TRBD1 (8 bases). From germline, CDR1 is SGHRS and CDR2 YFSETQ. Trimming removed 2 bases at V and 1 base at J, with 10 bases between. The CDR3 runs to 14 residues. CDR3 sequence: CASSLQGGSYEQYF. In DNA, the CDR3 is TGCGCCAGCAGCTTACAGGGGGGGTCCTACGAGCAGTACTTC.

V gene TRBV4-1 combines with J gene TRBJ1-2; 8 positions match TRBD1. The germline V gene encodes CDR1 MGHRA and CDR2 YSYEKL. CDR3 length: 16 amino acids. V lost 3 bases to trimming and J lost 3 bases; unmatched junction nucleotides: 9. The CDR3 DNA reads as TGCGCCAGCAGCCAGCCCCGACAGGGGAGGGACTATGGCTACACCTTC. This codes for CASSQPRQGRDYGYTF.

The chain links TRBV5-1 to TRBJ1-2; D is unresolved. The germline CDR1 and CDR2 sequences are SGHRS and YFSETQ. CDR3 size: 13 residues. The V gene lost 0 bases and the J gene lost 4 bases, with 7 bases spanning the gap. CDR3 in amino acids: CASSLGGIYGYTF. CDR3 nucleotide sequence: TGCGCCAGCAGCTTGGGCGGAATCTATGGCTACACCTTC.

This clone came up a few times. The gene calls are TRBV9 and TRBJ1-2; 8 bases align to TRBD1. With 4 bases clipped from V and 3 bases from J, the junction kept 5 bases outside the gene matches. The length of the CDR3 is 14 residues. Looked up from germline, CDR1 is SGDLS and CDR2 is YYNGEE. CDR3 protein: CASSKDRVDYGYTF. The CDR3 bases are TGTGCCAGCAGCAAGGACAGGGTTGACTATGGCTACACCTTC.